These T cell receptor beta chains were read from a single sample in a study of T cells after yellow fever vaccination. TCRdb used MiXCR to reprocess the 5' RACE reads, holding one entry per CDR3 protein. The sample includes approximately 550,000 distinct CDR3 sequences, roughly a fifth of them seen just once. The starting material was PBMCs, obtained 15 days after the yellow fever booster vaccination. All receptors derive from a man under 40 who received the YFV17D yellow fever vaccine. CDR3s include the opening cysteine and the closing phenylalanine or tryptophan. A D gene is named only where the DNA matches it firmly. Clone sizes are given selectively: once, few, many, or a class where the clone is expanded.

v_gene,abundance,d_gene,j_gene,CDR3aa,CDR3nt
TRBV5-1,NA,TRBD2,TRBJ2-1,CASSLVGTSGGNEQFF,TGCGCCAGCAGCTTGGTCGGGACTAGTGGCGGGAATGAGCAGTTCTTC
TRBV7-2,many,TRBD1,TRBJ1-6,CASSTGTANSPLHF,TGTGCCAGCAGCACCGGGACAGCTAATTCACCCCTCCACTTT
TRBV6-5,NA,NA,TRBJ2-1,CASSSPSAGDNEQFF,TGTGCCAGCAGTTCCCCTAGCGCAGGGGACAATGAGCAGTTCTTC
TRBV5-1,few,TRBD2,TRBJ2-7,CASSGQAGGSYEQYF,TGCGCCAGCAGCGGTCAAGCGGGAGGATCCTACGAGCAGTACTTC
TRBV13,NA,NA,TRBJ2-7,CASSPKPGHGSYEQYF,TGTGCCAGCAGCCCAAAACCAGGGCACGGCTCCTACGAGCAGTACTTC
TRBV5-1,few,NA,TRBJ1-5,CASSFDNNQPQHF,TGCGCCAGCAGCTTCGATAATAATCAGCCCCAGCATTTT
TRBV15,few,TRBD1,TRBJ2-7,CATSKGQGHEQYF,TGTGCCACCAGCAAGGGACAGGGACACGAGCAGTACTTC
TRBV20-1,NA,NA,TRBJ2-5,CSASAIGGKETQYF,TGCAGTGCTAGTGCTATTGGGGGAAAAGAGACCCAGTACTTC
TRBV7-2,NA,TRBD1,TRBJ2-2,CASRGTGGFAGELFF,TGTGCCAGCAGAGGGACAGGGGGCTTTGCCGGGGAGCTGTTTTTT
TRBV12-3/TRBV12-4,NA,NA,TRBJ2-3,CASSLAGSRNTQYF,TGTGCCAGCAGTTTAGCGGGCTCCAGGAATACGCAGTATTTT
TRBV20-1,NA,NA,TRBJ2-7,CSAAQGGYEQYF,TGCAGTGCCGCCCAGGGAGGCTACGAGCAGTACTTC
TRBV2,NA,TRBD2,TRBJ2-3,CASLEDRAGAGTDTQYF,TGTGCCAGCCTCGAAGATAGGGCGGGAGCGGGCACAGATACGCAGTATTTT
TRBV7-9,NA,NA,TRBJ2-7,CASSLPGADSYEQYF,TGTGCCAGCAGCTTACCCGGGGCTGACTCCTACGAGCAGTACTTC
TRBV7-2,NA,TRBD1,TRBJ2-2,CASSLQGADTGELFF,TGTGCCAGCAGCTTGCAGGGGGCGGACACCGGGGAGCTGTTTTTT
TRBV7-9,few,NA,TRBJ1-1,CASSLRGGRWITEAFF,TGTGCCAGCAGCTTAAGGGGCGGCAGGTGGATCACTGAAGCTTTCTTT
TRBV7-3,few,NA,TRBJ2-1,CASSPGNSYNEQFF,TGTGCCAGCAGCCCGGGGAACTCCTACAATGAGCAGTTCTTC
TRBV11-2,few,TRBD2,TRBJ2-5,CASSSLAGGETQYF,TGTGCCAGCAGCTCCCTAGCGGGAGGGGAGACCCAGTACTTC
TRBV20-1,few,TRBD1,TRBJ2-7,CSARGRDRVYEQYF,TGCAGTGCTAGGGGTCGGGACAGGGTCTACGAGCAGTACTTC
TRBV2,NA,NA,TRBJ2-1,CASSVTPGNEQFF,TGTGCCAGCAGTGTCACCCCAGGCAATGAGCAGTTCTTC
TRBV27,few,NA,TRBJ2-7,CASSLSLLSYEQYF,TGTGCCAGCAGTCTCAGCTTACTGAGCTACGAGCAGTACTTC
TRBV10-2,few,TRBD2,TRBJ2-7,CASKGRGSGGPYEQYF,TGCGCCAGCAAAGGGCGAGGTTCGGGAGGACCCTACGAGCAGTACTTC
TRBV12-3/TRBV12-4,few,TRBD1,TRBJ2-2,CASTTGLAGELFF,TGTGCCAGCACGACAGGGTTGGCCGGGGAGCTGTTTTTT
TRBV18,few,NA,TRBJ1-1,CASSPQGPGVYTEAFF,TGTGCCAGCTCACCACAGGGGCCAGGGGTTTACACTGAAGCTTTCTTT
TRBV10-2,NA,NA,TRBJ2-1,CARSRGAEPYNEQFF,TGCGCCAGGAGTCGGGGTGCGGAACCCTACAATGAGCAGTTCTTC
TRBV27,few,TRBD1,TRBJ2-2,CASSLKTGDPGELFF,TGTGCCAGCAGTTTAAAGACAGGGGATCCCGGGGAGCTGTTTTTT
TRBV13,NA,NA,TRBJ1-2,CASSLGAGDYGYTF,TGTGCCAGCAGCTTAGGAGCAGGGGACTATGGCTACACCTTC
TRBV15,NA,NA,TRBJ2-7,CATSRERSYEQYF,TGTGCCACCAGCAGAGAGAGGAGCTACGAGCAGTACTTC
TRBV12-3/TRBV12-4,NA,NA,TRBJ2-7,CASSKRHEQYF,TGTGCCAGCAGTAAACGACACGAGCAGTACTTC
TRBV29-1,few,NA,TRBJ2-2,CSVLQGMNTGELFF,TGCAGCGTTTTACAGGGTATGAACACCGGGGAGCTGTTTTTT
TRBV2,few,NA,TRBJ2-7,CASADSSYEQYF,TGTGCCAGCGCTGACAGCTCCTACGAGCAGTACTTC
TRBV10-3,NA,NA,TRBJ2-1,CAISESPGARFF,TGTGCCATCAGTGAGTCACCCGGAGCCCGATTCTTC
TRBV12-3/TRBV12-4,NA,TRBD2,TRBJ2-2,CASRLAGRGTGELFF,TGTGCCAGCAGGCTAGCGGGACGGGGGACCGGGGAGCTGTTTTTT
TRBV12-3/TRBV12-4,NA,TRBD2,TRBJ2-3,CASSFIAGVSRGDTQYF,TGTGCCAGCAGTTTCATAGCGGGAGTCTCACGGGGAGATACGCAGTATTTT
TRBV6-5,few,TRBD1,TRBJ2-3,CASSYLQGRPDTQYF,TGTGCCAGCAGTTACCTACAGGGGAGACCAGATACGCAGTATTTT
TRBV5-1,NA,NA,TRBJ1-1,CASSPGHKGHTEAFF,TGCGCCAGCAGCCCGGGCCATAAAGGGCACACTGAAGCTTTCTTT
TRBV30,few,NA,TRBJ2-1,CAWSRISGEQFF,TGTGCCTGGAGCCGGATTAGCGGAGAGCAGTTCTTC
TRBV3-1,few,NA,TRBJ2-3,CASSQWDGSTDTQYF,TGTGCCAGCAGCCAATGGGACGGAAGCACAGATACGCAGTATTTT
TRBV29-1,NA,NA,TRBJ2-3,CSVGTPQGPLTDTQYF,TGCAGCGTTGGAACCCCACAGGGCCCCCTCACAGATACGCAGTATTTT
TRBV2,NA,NA,TRBJ1-2,CASRLTESYGYTF,TGTGCCAGCAGGCTTACCGAGAGCTATGGCTACACCTTC
TRBV12-3/TRBV12-4,NA,NA,TRBJ1-4,CASNYEGEKLFF,TGTGCCAGCAATTACGAGGGTGAAAAACTGTTTTTT
TRBV5-1,NA,NA,TRBJ2-7,CASSHTISGSEQYF,TGCGCCAGCAGCCACACCATTTCGGGCAGCGAGCAGTACTTC
TRBV3-1,few,TRBD2,TRBJ2-1,CASSQETKNLPGTSLRNEQFF,TGTGCCAGCAGCCAAGAAACAAAAAACCTACCCGGGACTAGCCTGAGAAATGAGCAGTTCTTC
TRBV10-3,NA,NA,TRBJ2-2,CAIRWEGANTGELFF,TGTGCCATCAGATGGGAGGGGGCGAACACCGGGGAGCTGTTTTTT
TRBV4-3,few,TRBD2,TRBJ2-7,CATIAASGSYEQYF,TGCGCCACCATAGCCGCTAGCGGGAGCTACGAGCAGTACTTC
TRBV19,NA,NA,TRBJ2-2,CASSMPAANTGELFF,TGTGCCAGTAGTATGCCAGCGGCGAACACCGGGGAGCTGTTTTTT
TRBV7-2,few,NA,TRBJ2-2,CASSYRRVATGELFF,TGTGCCAGCAGCTACCGGAGGGTCGCCACCGGGGAGCTGTTTTTT
TRBV19,few,NA,TRBJ1-5,CASRNAEINQPQHF,TGTGCCAGTAGAAATGCGGAGATCAATCAGCCCCAGCATTTT
TRBV21-1,few,NA,TRBJ2-7,CASRVRDRGLCEQYF,TGTGCCAGCAGGGTCCGGGACAGGGGTTTGTGCGAGCAGTACTTC